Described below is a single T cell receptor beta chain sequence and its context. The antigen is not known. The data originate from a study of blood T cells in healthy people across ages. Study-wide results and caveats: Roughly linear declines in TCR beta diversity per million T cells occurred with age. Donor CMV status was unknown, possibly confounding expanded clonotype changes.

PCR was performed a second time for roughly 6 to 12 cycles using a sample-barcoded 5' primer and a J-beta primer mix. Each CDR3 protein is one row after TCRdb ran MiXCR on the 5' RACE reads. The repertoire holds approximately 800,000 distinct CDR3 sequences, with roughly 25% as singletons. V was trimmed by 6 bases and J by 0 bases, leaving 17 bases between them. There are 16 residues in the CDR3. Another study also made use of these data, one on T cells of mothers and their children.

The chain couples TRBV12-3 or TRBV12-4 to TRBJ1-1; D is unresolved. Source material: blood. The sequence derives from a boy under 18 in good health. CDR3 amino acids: CASSLSPLSLNTEAFF. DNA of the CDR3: TGTGCCAGCAGCTTGTCCCCTCTATCGCTGAACACTGAAGCTTTCTTT.